This T cell receptor beta chain was retrieved from a study of control samples from healthy donors and cancer patients. Data came from immunoSEQ multiplex PCR; TCRdb stores just in-frame clones and leaves some out. The sample yields 70,000 or so clones, approximately 84% seen once. Sequencing was carried out using blood. This TCR was recovered from a man in his forties or fifties in good health.

As DNA, the CDR3 is TGCGCCAGCAGCCGGCCCACAGAAAACTACGAGCAGTACTTC. Translation gives CASSRPTENYEQYF. V and J are TRBV4-1 and TRBJ2-7; D uncertain. This CDR3 has 14 amino acids. Germline CDR1 and CDR2: MGHRA and YSYEKL. V shed 4 bases and J shed 3 bases, with 13 bases lying between them.